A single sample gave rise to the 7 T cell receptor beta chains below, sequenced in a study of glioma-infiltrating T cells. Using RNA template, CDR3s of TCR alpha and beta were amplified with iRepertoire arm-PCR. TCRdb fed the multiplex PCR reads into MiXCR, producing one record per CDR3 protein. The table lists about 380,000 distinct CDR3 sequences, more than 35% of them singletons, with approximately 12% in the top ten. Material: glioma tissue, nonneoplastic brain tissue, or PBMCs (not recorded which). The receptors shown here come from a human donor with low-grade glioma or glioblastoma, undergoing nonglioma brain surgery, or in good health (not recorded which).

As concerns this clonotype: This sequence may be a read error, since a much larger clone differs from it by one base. CDR3 coding DNA: TGTGCCAGTAGTCCCTACAGGCGAAGCTATGGCTACACCTTC. Its protein is CASSPYRRSYGYTF. The chain carries TRBV27 and TRBJ1-2; TRBD1 is a possible D gene (5 bases). Germline CDR1 and CDR2: MNHEY and SMNVEV (reference sequence). Trimming stripped 9 bases from V and 4 bases from J, with 18 bases between. CDR3 size: 14 residues.

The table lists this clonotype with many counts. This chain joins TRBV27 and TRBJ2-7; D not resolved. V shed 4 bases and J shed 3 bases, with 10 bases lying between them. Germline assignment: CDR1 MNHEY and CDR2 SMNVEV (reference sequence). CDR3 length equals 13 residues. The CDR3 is CASSSGRGYEQYF. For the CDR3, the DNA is TGTGCCAGCAGTTCCGGACGCGGCTACGAGCAGTACTTC.

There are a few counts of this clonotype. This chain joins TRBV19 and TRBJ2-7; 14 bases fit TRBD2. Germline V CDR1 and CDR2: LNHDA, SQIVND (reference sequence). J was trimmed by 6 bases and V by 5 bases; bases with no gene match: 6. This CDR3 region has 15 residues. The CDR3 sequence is CASSSRLAGGIEQYF. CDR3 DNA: TGTGCCAGTAGTTCCAGACTAGCGGGAGGGATCGAGCAGTACTTC.

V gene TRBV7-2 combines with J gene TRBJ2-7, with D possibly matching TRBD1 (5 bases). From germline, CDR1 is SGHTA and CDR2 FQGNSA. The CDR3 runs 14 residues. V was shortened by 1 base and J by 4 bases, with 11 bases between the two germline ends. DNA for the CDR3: TGTGCCAGCAGCTTAGAGGCGGCAGGGTACGAGCAGTACTTC. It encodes CASSLEAAGYEQYF. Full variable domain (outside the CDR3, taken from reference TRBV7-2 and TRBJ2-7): GAGVSQSPSNKVTEKGKDVELRCDPISGHTALYWYRQSLGQGLEFLIYFQGNSAPDKSGLPSDRFSAERTGGSVSTLTIQRTQQEDSAVYLCASSLEAAGYEQYFGPGTRLTVT.

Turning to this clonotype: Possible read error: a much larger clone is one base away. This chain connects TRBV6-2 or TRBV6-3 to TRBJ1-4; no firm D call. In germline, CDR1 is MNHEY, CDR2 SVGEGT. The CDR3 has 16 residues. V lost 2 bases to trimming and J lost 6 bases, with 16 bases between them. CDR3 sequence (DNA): TGTGCCAGCAGTTACCCGCCGGAACAGCAAGATGAAAAACTGTTTTTT. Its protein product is CASSYPPEQQDEKLFF.

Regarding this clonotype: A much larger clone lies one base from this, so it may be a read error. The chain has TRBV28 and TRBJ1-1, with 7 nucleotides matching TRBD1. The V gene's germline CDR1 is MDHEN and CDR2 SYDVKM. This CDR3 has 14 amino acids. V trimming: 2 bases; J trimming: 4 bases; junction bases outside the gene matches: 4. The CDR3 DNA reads TGTGCCAGCAGTTTAACAGGGGCCGTCACTGAAGCTTTCTTT. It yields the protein CASSLTGAVTEAFF.

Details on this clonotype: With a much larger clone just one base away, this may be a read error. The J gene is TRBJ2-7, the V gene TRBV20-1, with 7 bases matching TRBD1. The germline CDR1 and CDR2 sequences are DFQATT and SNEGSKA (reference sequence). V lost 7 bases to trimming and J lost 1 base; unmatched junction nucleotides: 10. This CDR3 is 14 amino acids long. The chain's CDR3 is CSVSDRATSYEQYF. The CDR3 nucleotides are TGCAGTGTGTCAGACAGGGCGACATCCTACGAGCAGTACTTC.